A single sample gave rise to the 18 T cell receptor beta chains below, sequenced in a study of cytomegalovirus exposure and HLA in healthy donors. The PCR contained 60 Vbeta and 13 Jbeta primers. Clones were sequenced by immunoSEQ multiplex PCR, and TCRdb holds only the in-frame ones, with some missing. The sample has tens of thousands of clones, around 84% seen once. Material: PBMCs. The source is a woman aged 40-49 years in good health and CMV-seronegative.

The CDR3 protein is CASSPGGQKQYF. Here the CDR3 DNA reads TGCGCCAGCAGCCCGGGCGGACAAAAGCAGTACTTC. The rearrangement links TRBV5-1 to TRBJ2-7, with D tentatively TRBD1 (5 bases). V lost 4 bases and J 8 bases, leaving 13 bases between the germline ends. The germline CDR1 and CDR2 sequences are SGHRS and YFSETQ. This CDR3 is built from 12 residues. Drawing the rest from reference TRBV5-1 and TRBJ2-7, the complete variable domain is KAGVTQTPRYLIKTRGQQVTLSCSPISGHRSVSWYQQTPGQGLQFLFEYFSETQRNKGNFPGRFSGRQFSNSRSEMNVSTLELGDSALYLCASSPGGQKQYFGPGTRLTVT.

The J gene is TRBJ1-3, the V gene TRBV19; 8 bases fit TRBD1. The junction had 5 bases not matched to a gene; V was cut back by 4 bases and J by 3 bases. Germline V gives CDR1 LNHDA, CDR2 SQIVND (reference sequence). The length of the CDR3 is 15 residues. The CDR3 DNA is TGTGCCAGTAGTAATTACAGGGGGAGTGGAAACACCATATATTTT. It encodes CASSNYRGSGNTIYF. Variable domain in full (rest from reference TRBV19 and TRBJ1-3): DGGITQSPKYLFRKEGQNVTLSCEQNLNHDAMYWYRQDPGQGLRLIYYSQIVNDFQKGDIAEGYSVSREKKESFPLTVTSAQKNPTAFYLCASSNYRGSGNTIYFGEGSWLTVV.

CDR3 protein: CASSQSSREGNEQFF. Written as DNA, the CDR3 is TGCGCCAGCAGTCAATCGAGCCGGGAGGGAAATGAGCAGTTCTTC. V and J are TRBV23-1 and TRBJ2-1, with 8 bases identical to TRBD2. TRBV23-1 is an open reading frame, and its role is uncertain. V shed 0 bases, J shed 7 bases, and the junction held 5 bases outside the gene matches. This CDR3 spans 15 amino acids.

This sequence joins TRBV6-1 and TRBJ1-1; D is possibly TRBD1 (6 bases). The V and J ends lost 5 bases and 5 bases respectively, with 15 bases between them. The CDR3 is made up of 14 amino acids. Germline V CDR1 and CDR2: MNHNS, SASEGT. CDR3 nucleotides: TGTGCCAGCAGTTCCCCAGTCAGGGGAACTGAAGCTTTCTTT. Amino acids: CASSSPVRGTEAFF.

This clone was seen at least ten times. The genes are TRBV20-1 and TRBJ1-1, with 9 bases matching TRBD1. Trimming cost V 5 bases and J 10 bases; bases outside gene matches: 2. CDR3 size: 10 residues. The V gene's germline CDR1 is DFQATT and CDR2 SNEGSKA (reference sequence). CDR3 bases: TGCAGTGCTCACAGGGGGCGAGCTTTCTTT. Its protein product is CSAHRGRAFF.

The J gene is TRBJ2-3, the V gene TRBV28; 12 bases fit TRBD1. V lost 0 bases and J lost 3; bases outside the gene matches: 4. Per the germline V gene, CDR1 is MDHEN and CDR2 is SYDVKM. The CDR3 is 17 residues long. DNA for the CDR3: TGTGCCAGCAGTTTATGGGGGACAGGGGGCGCGACAGATACGCAGTATTTT. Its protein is CASSLWGTGGATDTQYF.

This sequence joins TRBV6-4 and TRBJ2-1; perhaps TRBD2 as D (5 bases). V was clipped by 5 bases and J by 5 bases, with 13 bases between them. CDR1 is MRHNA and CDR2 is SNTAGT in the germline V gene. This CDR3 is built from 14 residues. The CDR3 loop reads CASSRDQLDNEQFF. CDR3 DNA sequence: TGTGCCAGCAGTCGAGACCAACTAGACAATGAGCAGTTCTTC.

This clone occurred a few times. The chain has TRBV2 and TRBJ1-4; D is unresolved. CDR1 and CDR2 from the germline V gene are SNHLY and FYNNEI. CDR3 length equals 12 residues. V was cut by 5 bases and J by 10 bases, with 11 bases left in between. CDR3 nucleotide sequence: TGTGCCAGCAGTACCACAGTTGCAAAACTGTTTTTT. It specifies CASSTTVAKLFF.

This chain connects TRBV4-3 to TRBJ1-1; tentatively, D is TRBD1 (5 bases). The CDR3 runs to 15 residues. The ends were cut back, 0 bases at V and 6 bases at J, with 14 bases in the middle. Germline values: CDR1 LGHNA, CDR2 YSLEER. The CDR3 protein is CASSQDLGVPPEAFF. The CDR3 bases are TGCGCCAGCAGCCAAGATCTAGGGGTGCCCCCTGAAGCTTTCTTT.

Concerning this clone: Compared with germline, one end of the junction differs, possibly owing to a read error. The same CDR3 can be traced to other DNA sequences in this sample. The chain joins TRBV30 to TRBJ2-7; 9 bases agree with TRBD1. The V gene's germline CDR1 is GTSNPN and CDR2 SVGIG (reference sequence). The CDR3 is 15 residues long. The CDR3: CAWSPGTGLINEQYF. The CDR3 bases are TGTGCTTGGAGCCCCGGGACAGGGTTAATAAACGAGCAGTACTTC.

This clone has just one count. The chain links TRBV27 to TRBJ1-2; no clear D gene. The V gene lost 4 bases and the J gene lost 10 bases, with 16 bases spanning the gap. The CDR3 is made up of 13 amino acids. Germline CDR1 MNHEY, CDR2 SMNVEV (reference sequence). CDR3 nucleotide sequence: TGTGCCAGCAGTTCCCCCGTCCTCGGGTCCTACACCTTC. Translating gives CASSSPVLGSYTF.

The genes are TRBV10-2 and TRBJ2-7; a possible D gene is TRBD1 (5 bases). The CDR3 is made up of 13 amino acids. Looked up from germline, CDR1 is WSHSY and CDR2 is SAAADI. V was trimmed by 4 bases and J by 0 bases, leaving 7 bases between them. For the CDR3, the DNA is TGCGCCAGCAGTGGAGACAGCTCCTACGAGCAGTACTTC. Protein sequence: CASSGDSSYEQYF.

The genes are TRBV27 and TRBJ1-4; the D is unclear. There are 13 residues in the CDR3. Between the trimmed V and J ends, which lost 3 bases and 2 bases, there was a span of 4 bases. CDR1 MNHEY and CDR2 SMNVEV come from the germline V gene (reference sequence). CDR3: CASSFYTNEKLFF. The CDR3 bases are TGTGCCAGCAGTTTCTACACTAATGAAAAACTGTTTTTT.

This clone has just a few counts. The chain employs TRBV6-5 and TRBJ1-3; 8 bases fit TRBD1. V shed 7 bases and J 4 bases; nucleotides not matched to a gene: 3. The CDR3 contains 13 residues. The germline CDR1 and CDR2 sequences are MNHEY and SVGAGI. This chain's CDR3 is CASTRTGGNTIYF. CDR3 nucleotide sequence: TGTGCCAGCACCCGGACAGGGGGAAACACCATATATTTT.

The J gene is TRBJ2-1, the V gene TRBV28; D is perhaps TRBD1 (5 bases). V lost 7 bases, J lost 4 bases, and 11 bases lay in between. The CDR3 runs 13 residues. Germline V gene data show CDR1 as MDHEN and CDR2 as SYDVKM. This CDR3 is CASIGAGYNEQFF. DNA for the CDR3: TGTGCCAGCATAGGGGCAGGGTACAATGAGCAGTTCTTC. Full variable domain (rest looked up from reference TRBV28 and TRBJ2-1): DVKVTQSSRYLVKRTGEKVFLECVQDMDHENMFWYRQDPGLGLRLIYFSYDVKMKEKGDIPEGYSVSREKKERFSLILESASTNQTSMYLCASIGAGYNEQFFGPGTRLTVL.

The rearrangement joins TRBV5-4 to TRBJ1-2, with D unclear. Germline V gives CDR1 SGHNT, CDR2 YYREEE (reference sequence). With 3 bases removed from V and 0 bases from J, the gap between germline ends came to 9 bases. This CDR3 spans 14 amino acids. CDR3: CASSSPQSNYGYTF. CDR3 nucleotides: TGTGCCAGCAGCTCCCCACAGTCTAACTATGGCTACACCTTC.

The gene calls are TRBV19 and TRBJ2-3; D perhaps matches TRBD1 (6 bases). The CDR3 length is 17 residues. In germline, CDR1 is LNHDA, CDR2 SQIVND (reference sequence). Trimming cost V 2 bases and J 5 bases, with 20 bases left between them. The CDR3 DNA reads TGTGCCAGTAGTATAACGACAGGAGGTCTTAAAGGAGATACGCAGTATTTT. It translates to CASSITTGGLKGDTQYF.

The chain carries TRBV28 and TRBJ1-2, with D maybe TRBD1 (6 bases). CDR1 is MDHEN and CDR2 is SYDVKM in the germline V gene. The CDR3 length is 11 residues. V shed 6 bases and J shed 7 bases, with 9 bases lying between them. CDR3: CASRSTGGYTF. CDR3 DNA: TGTGCCAGCAGGTCGACAGGTGGCTACACCTTC.